This TCR beta chain appears in the sequencing data of a study of molecular identifiers for immune sequencing clone quantification. CDR3 length equals 13 residues. Germline CDR1 and CDR2: LGHDT and YNNKEL (reference sequence). V was cut by 0 bases and J by 4 bases, with 6 bases left in between. There are many counts of this clonotype. TCRdb itself ran the PCR reads through MiXCR, one entry per CDR3 protein. This sample yields some 65,000 distinct CDR3 sequences, of which approximately 18% are seen a single time; approximately 1.5% belongs to the top ten. The TCR comes from a human donor in good health. Some libraries in this study had Jurkat cell RNA spiked in. The rearrangement uses TRBV3-1 and TRBJ2-5; D remains unclear. What was sequenced was naive CD8+ T cells from blood, with Jurkat cell RNA spiked in. Subset reported: FACS-sorted CD8+CD4-CCR7+CD45RA+ naive T cells. The CDR3 nucleotides read TGTGCCAGCAGCCAAGATTCTGGAGAGACCCAGTACTTC. As protein: CASSQDSGETQYF.